The next 24 T cell receptor beta chains were all read from a single sample in a study of cytomegalovirus exposure and HLA in healthy donors. Both 60 Vbeta primers and 13 Jbeta primers went into the PCR. This table comes from immunoSEQ multiplex PCR, and its TCRdb copy is limited to in-frame clones, with some not included. The sample records roughly 110,000 clones, around 77% being singletons. The specimen sequenced was PBMCs. The receptors were gathered from a male donor in good health and CMV-seronegative.

The chain recombines TRBV6-5 with TRBJ1-1, with unresolved D. Trimming removed 2 bases at V and 5 bases at J, with 9 bases between. Per germline, CDR1 MNHEY and CDR2 SVGAGI. The CDR3 contains 13 residues. CDR3 sequence reads: CASSYNTLTEAFF. The CDR3 nucleotides read TGTGCCAGCAGTTACAACACATTAACTGAAGCTTTCTTT.

The CDR3 bases are TGTGCCAGCAGTTTGGGCCGCTCTAACTATGGCTACACCTTC. Translated, it gives CASSLGRSNYGYTF. The J gene is TRBJ1-2, the V gene TRBV27; no definite D call. Germline V gene data show CDR1 as MNHEY and CDR2 as SMNVEV (reference sequence). The CDR3 sequence is 14 residues long. The germline V and J ends were trimmed by 3 bases and 0 bases, with 8 bases remaining between them.

This clone appeared a single time. J is TRBJ2-2 and V is TRBV2; maybe TRBD2 (5 bases). Trimming pared 7 bases from V and 6 bases from J, leaving 12 bases between. The CDR3 runs to 13 residues. Germline values: CDR1 SNHLY, CDR2 FYNNEI. This chain's CDR3 is CASKTRIPGELFF. The CDR3 coding sequence is TGTGCCAGCAAAACTAGGATTCCCGGGGAGCTGTTTTTT.

The V call is TRBV11-2, the J call TRBJ1-1, with 8 bases that match TRBD1. Trimming at V came to 3 bases and at J to 1 base, leaving 7 bases not matched to a gene. This CDR3 has 16 amino acids. Germline V lookup: CDR1 SGHAT, CDR2 FQNNGV. The CDR3 region is CASSFAGGLGNTEAFF. CDR3 nucleotides: TGTGCCAGCAGCTTCGCAGGGGGCTTGGGGAACACTGAAGCTTTCTTT.

The genes are TRBV5-3 and TRBJ2-7; 11 nucleotides match TRBD2. TRBV5-3 counts as an open reading frame of uncertain function. This CDR3 has 17 residues. V gave up 1 base and J gave up 5 bases; unmatched junction bases: 11. CDR3 sequence (DNA): TGTGCCAGAAGCTTGCGACTAGCGGGACCCCTCGGAGACGAGCAGTACTTC. Its protein is CARSLRLAGPLGDEQYF.

The chain employs TRBV7-8 and TRBJ1-4; 9 bases are a match to TRBD1. There are 14 residues in the CDR3. Germline V gene sequence: CDR1 SGHVS, CDR2 FQNEAQ. Unmatched junction bases numbered 3, after V lost 5 bases and J lost 5 bases. The CDR3 nucleotides are TGTGCCAGCAGCCAACAGGGGGCAAATGAAAAACTGTTTTTT. Translation: CASSQQGANEKLFF. The variable domain in full, completed from reference TRBV7-8 and TRBJ1-4, reads GAGVSQSPRYKVAKRGQDVALRCDPISGHVSLFWYQQALGQGPEFLTYFQNEAQLDKSGLPSDRFFAERPEGSVSTLKIQRTQQEDSAVYLCASSQQGANEKLFFGSGTQLSVL.

The chain's CDR3 is CASTSSDRSEQYF. CDR3 DNA sequence: TGCGCCAGCACCTCGAGTGACAGGTCCGAGCAGTACTTC. The V call is TRBV5-1, the J call TRBJ2-7; weak D call: TRBD1 (6 bases). Trimming cost V 6 bases and J 6 bases, with 16 bases left between them. This CDR3 has 13 amino acids. Germline CDR1 reads SGHRS; CDR2 reads YFSETQ.

The chain has TRBV5-1 and TRBJ2-1; the match to TRBD2 covers 7 bases. The CDR3 runs to 17 residues. Germline-derived CDR1 and CDR2 are SGHRS and YFSETQ. Trimming took 2 bases from V and 2 from J; bases not matched to a gene: 10. CDR3 sequence: CASSFVASGTTYNEQFF. CDR3 nucleotides: TGCGCCAGCAGCTTTGTGGCTAGCGGAACCACCTACAATGAGCAGTTCTTC.

The chain carries TRBV27 and TRBJ2-1, with 15 positions matching TRBD2. The ends lost 5 bases at V and 7 bases at J; junction bases unmatched: 9. Germline assignment: CDR1 MNHEY and CDR2 SMNVEV (reference sequence). The CDR3 is 17 amino acids. CDR3 loop: CASSPFWTSGRVNEQFF. The CDR3 DNA sequence: TGTGCCAGCAGTCCCTTCTGGACTAGCGGGAGGGTTAATGAGCAGTTCTTC.

A single count supports this clone. The chain employs TRBV18 and TRBJ2-1, with TRBD1 matching over 7 bases. CDR1 is KGHSH and CDR2 is LQKENI in the germline V gene. CDR3 length: 15 residues. V lost 0 bases to trimming and J lost 7 bases; unmatched junction nucleotides: 6. The CDR3 protein is CASSPPGTALNEQFF. In DNA, the CDR3 is TGTGCCAGCTCACCACCCGGGACAGCCCTAAATGAGCAGTTCTTC.

The chain links TRBV30 to TRBJ2-3, with TRBD2 matching 7 bases. With V trimmed by 1 base and J by 2 bases, 6 bases remained unmatched. The CDR3 is made up of 15 amino acids. Germline CDR1 GTSNPN, CDR2 SVGIG (reference sequence). The CDR3 nucleotides are TGTGCCTGGAGTGAAGACGGGGGGTCCACAGATACGCAGTATTTT. Translation: CAWSEDGGSTDTQYF.

About this clone: Sequence at one end of the junction differs from germline and may be a read error. The chain links TRBV5-1 to TRBJ2-7, with D tentatively TRBD2 (6 bases). Per germline, CDR1 SGHRS and CDR2 YFSETQ. The CDR3 runs to 16 residues. The CDR3 DNA is TGCGCCAGCAGCTCCTCTAGCGCCTCACCCTCCTACGGGCAGTACTTC. Protein product: CASSSSSASPSYGQYF.

The chain recombines TRBV27 with TRBJ1-1; a possible D gene is TRBD1 (6 bases). Germline values: CDR1 MNHEY, CDR2 SMNVEV (reference sequence). The CDR3 totals 11 residues. The V end was cut by 7 bases, the J end by 8 bases, with 11 bases between. The CDR3 region is CASISGTEAFF. CDR3 bases: TGTGCCAGCATTTCCGGGACAGAAGCTTTCTTT.

The chain employs TRBV6-5 and TRBJ2-1, with 9 positions matching TRBD1. The CDR3 consists of 13 residues. Germline-derived CDR1 and CDR2 are MNHEY and SVGAGI. Germline trimming cut 5 bases from V and 8 bases from J; bases unmatched to any gene: 4. This CDR3 is CASSGTGNHEQFF. The CDR3 region has the DNA TGTGCCAGCAGTGGGACAGGGAACCATGAGCAGTTCTTC.

The chain uses TRBV4-1 and TRBJ2-7; 8 bases line up with TRBD2. Trimming removed 5 bases from V and 9 bases from J; junction bases left unmatched: 18. The CDR3 runs 16 residues. Germline V gene data show CDR1 as MGHRA and CDR2 as YSYEKL. DNA for the CDR3: TGCGCCAGCAGCGCCACCTCGACTAGCGTAACGCAGGGGCAGTACTTC. It encodes CASSATSTSVTQGQYF.

The V and J genes are TRBV30 and TRBJ1-5; 8 nucleotides align to TRBD1. CDR3 size: 13 residues. Germline lookup yields CDR1 GTSNPN and CDR2 SVGIG (reference sequence). V shed 5 bases and J 6 bases; nucleotides not matched to a gene: 6. The CDR3, as DNA: TGTGCCTGGGCACAGGGGGACGGTCAGCCCCAGCATTTT. This gives the protein CAWAQGDGQPQHF.

This sequence joins TRBV27 and TRBJ2-2, with 9 bases fitting TRBD2. The V gene's germline CDR1 is MNHEY and CDR2 SMNVEV (reference sequence). V shed 5 bases, J shed 0 bases, and the junction held 4 bases outside the gene matches. This CDR3 is 16 amino acids long. In DNA, the CDR3 is TGTGCCAGCAGTCCGAGACTAGCGGCGAACACCGGGGAGCTGTTTTTT. This translates into CASSPRLAANTGELFF.

Only one count was recorded for this clone. The chain has TRBV5-4 and TRBJ2-2; 8 nucleotides match TRBD1. V shed 0 bases and J 5 bases; nucleotides not matched to a gene: 12. The CDR3 runs 18 residues. CDR1 and CDR2 from the germline V gene are SGHNT and YYREEE (reference sequence). CDR3 in amino acids: CASSLASLGQGGTGELFF. For the CDR3, the DNA is TGTGCCAGCAGCTTGGCCTCGTTAGGACAGGGCGGGACCGGGGAGCTGTTTTTT.

The rearrangement links TRBV30 to TRBJ2-5; 16 bases map to TRBD2. Germline trimming cut 5 bases from V and 2 bases from J; bases unmatched to any gene: 14. The germline V gene has CDR1 GTSNPN and CDR2 SVGIG (reference sequence). This CDR3 region has 19 residues. In DNA form, the CDR3 reads TGTGCCTGGGGGGGCATGGGACTAGCGGGAGGGCCTGGTCAAGAGACCCAGTACTTC. Its translation is CAWGGMGLAGGPGQETQYF.

V and J are TRBV4-1 and TRBJ1-2; 7 bases match TRBD1. After removal of 3 bases from V and 0 bases from J, the junction contained 4 bases not matched to a gene. CDR3 size: 15 residues. Per the germline V gene, CDR1 is MGHRA and CDR2 is YSYEKL. The CDR3 coding sequence is TGCGCCAGCAGCCAGGGGACAGCCACTAACTATGGCTACACCTTC. It specifies CASSQGTATNYGYTF.

The chain employs TRBV29-1 and TRBJ1-2; maybe TRBD1 (6 bases). This CDR3 spans 14 amino acids. Germline CDR1 SQVTM, CDR2 ANQGSEA. V gave up 6 bases and J gave up 6 bases, with 20 bases separating them. CDR3 sequence reads: CSVGRDMGVHGYTF. The DNA for the CDR3 is TGCAGCGTCGGCCGGGACATGGGAGTCCATGGCTACACCTTC.

This clone occurred once. V is TRBV7-2 and J is TRBJ2-7, with a tentative D call TRBD1 (6 bases). V was pared by 4 bases and J by 3 bases, with 10 bases between. This CDR3 spans 13 amino acids. Germline CDR1 is SGHTA and CDR2 is FQGNSA. The CDR3 loop reads CASSSLQGYEQYF. DNA of the CDR3: TGTGCCAGCAGCTCATTACAGGGCTACGAGCAGTACTTC.

In its sample, this clone was seen a few times. The rearrangement uses TRBV7-8 and TRBJ1-5; weak D call: TRBD1 (5 bases). The germline V and J ends were trimmed by 2 bases and 6 bases, with 23 bases remaining between them. Germline lookup yields CDR1 SGHVS and CDR2 FQNEAQ. The CDR3 totals 18 residues. The CDR3 DNA sequence: TGTGCCAGCAGCTTATTGCTGGGGGGACCCCTGAGCGGTCAGCCCCAGCATTTT. This codes for CASSLLLGGPLSGQPQHF.

This clone was recorded a few times. The CDR3 reads CASSPNPGLRYNEQFF. The CDR3 coding sequence is TGTGCCAGCAGCCCGAACCCGGGACTACGGTACAATGAGCAGTTCTTC. V is TRBV7-3 and J is TRBJ2-1; 7 bases line up with TRBD2. This CDR3 contains 16 residues. Germline CDR1 reads SGHTA; CDR2 reads FQGTGA. V shed 5 bases and J 4 bases; nucleotides not matched to a gene: 11.